Presented here are 14 T cell receptor beta chains from one specimen sequenced in a study of T cell responses to AZD1222 COVID-19 vaccine. The method was immunoSEQ multiplex PCR; TCRdb's version includes in-frame clones alone and lacks a portion of them. The table includes around 200,000 clones, 85% to 95% detected once. Sequenced material: peripheral blood, taken on day 0 of AZD1222 vaccination. These receptors were obtained from an adult in good health.

The chain carries TRBV5-1 and TRBJ1-2; D not certain. Deletions cut 3 bases from V and 4 bases from J, with 13 bases between. This CDR3 spans 14 amino acids. Germline V gives CDR1 SGHRS, CDR2 YFSETQ. The CDR3 protein is CASSSGLGGYGYTF. In DNA form, the CDR3 reads TGCGCCAGCAGCTCCGGACTGGGAGGCTATGGCTACACCTTC.

The J gene is TRBJ2-4, the V gene TRBV6-5; D call uncertain. Looked up from germline, CDR1 is MNHEY and CDR2 is SVGAGI. With 4 bases removed from V and 5 bases from J, the gap between germline ends came to 3 bases. The CDR3 covers 11 residues. This CDR3 reads CASSSQNIQYF. The CDR3 nucleotides are TGTGCCAGCAGTTCTCAAAACATTCAGTACTTC.

The chain combines TRBV13 with TRBJ2-7; weak D call: TRBD1 (6 bases). V dropped 5 bases and J dropped 3 bases, with 20 bases sitting between them. The CDR3 is 16 residues long. The V gene's germline CDR1 is PRHDT and CDR2 FYEKMQ (reference sequence). CDR3 coding DNA: TGTGCCAGCAGCCCCTCCTCGGCAGGGGCTCACTACGAGCAGTACTTC. Its translation: CASSPSSAGAHYEQYF. The variable domain in full, with the rest retrieved from reference TRBV13 and TRBJ2-7, is AAGVIQSPRHLIKEKRETATLKCYPIPRHDTVYWYQQGPGQDPQFLISFYEKMQSDKGSIPDRFSAQQFSDYHSELNMSSLELGDSALYFCASSPSSAGAHYEQYFGPGTRLTVT.

This chain links TRBV10-3 with TRBJ2-3; possible D gene TRBD1, 6 bases. The germline V and J ends were trimmed by 3 bases and 6 bases, with 13 bases remaining between them. The CDR3 runs to 14 residues. Germline CDR1 ENHRY, CDR2 SYGVKD. CDR3 DNA: TGTGCCATCAGTGAACACAGGGTTGGGGATACGCAGTATTTT. Translation gives CAISEHRVGDTQYF.

The CDR3 DNA reads as TGCAGCGTTGAGGGGTATAGGATGCTTAACTATGGCTACACCTTC. Amino acid sequence: CSVEGYRMLNYGYTF. The rearrangement uses TRBV29-1 and TRBJ1-2, with D hard to call. Germline V gene lookup returns CDR1 SQVTM and CDR2 ANQGSEA. The CDR3 has 15 amino acids. Deletions cut 3 bases from V and 1 base from J, with 15 bases between.

The chain combines TRBV6-5 with TRBJ1-2; D is unclear. The CDR3 has 14 amino acids. CDR1 MNHEY and CDR2 SVGAGI come from the germline V gene. Deletions cut 5 bases from V and 2 bases from J, with 12 bases between. In nucleotides, the CDR3 is TGTGCCAGCAGTCCCCCCTCAAGAAACTATGGCTACACCTTC. Its protein is CASSPPSRNYGYTF.

This clone showed up just once. The V call is TRBV19, the J call TRBJ2-5; 7 bases are a match to TRBD1. V trimming: 1 base; J trimming: 6 bases; junction bases outside the gene matches: 11. This CDR3 comprises 16 residues. Germline CDR1 LNHDA, CDR2 SQIVND (reference sequence). CDR3 nucleotides: TGTGCCAGTAGTATAGGTTCAGGGGGTGGTACAAAGACCCAGTACTTC. Translating gives CASSIGSGGGTKTQYF.

This rearrangement joins TRBV29-1 to TRBJ1-2; a weak D match, TRBD1 (6 bases). The CDR3 runs to 14 residues. The V end lost 1 base, the J end lost 1 base, and 10 bases lay between the germline ends. Germline CDR1 is SQVTM and CDR2 is ANQGSEA. CDR3 in DNA: TGCAGCGTTGAAGTAGGACAGTTTAACTATGGCTACACCTTC. It encodes CSVEVGQFNYGYTF. The full variable domain, with the rest looked up from reference TRBV29-1 and TRBJ1-2, is SAVISQKPSRDICQRGTSLTIQCQVDSQVTMMFWYRQQPGQSLTLIATANQGSEATYESGFVIDKFPISRPNLTFSTLTVSNMSPEDSSIYLCSVEVGQFNYGYTFGSGTRLTVV.

The rearrangement uses TRBV18 and TRBJ2-1; 14 positions agree with TRBD2. This CDR3 contains 18 residues. J was trimmed by 0 bases and V by 3 bases; bases with no gene match: 4. Germline CDR1 is KGHSH and CDR2 is LQKENI. The CDR3 DNA sequence: TGTGCCAGCTCACCTCGGACTAGCGGGGGGAGCTCCTACAATGAGCAGTTCTTC. This sequence encodes CASSPRTSGGSSYNEQFF. Combining the CDR3 with reference TRBV18 and TRBJ2-1 gives the whole variable domain NAGVMQNPRHLVRRRGQEARLRCSPMKGHSHVYWYRQLPEEGLKFMVYLQKENIIDESGMPKERFSAEFPKEGPSILRIQQVVRGDSAAYFCASSPRTSGGSSYNEQFFGPGTRLTVL.

The chain has TRBV14 and TRBJ2-1; D is ambiguous. Germline CDR1 reads SGHDN; CDR2 reads FVKESK. This CDR3 region has 13 residues. The V end was cut by 1 base, the J end by 7 bases, with 8 bases between. The CDR3 spells CASSQGEDNEQFF. The CDR3 DNA reads TGTGCCAGCAGCCAAGGTGAGGATAATGAGCAGTTCTTC.

This CDR3 is CASSQGQGAEAFF. The CDR3 region has the DNA TGTGCCAGCAGCCAAGGACAGGGAGCCGAAGCTTTCTTT. This chain connects TRBV3-1 (or the pseudogene TRBV3-2) to TRBJ1-1; the match to TRBD1 covers 7 bases. Germline loops: CDR1 LGHDT, CDR2 YNNKEL (reference sequence). CDR3 length: 13 residues. The ends lost 1 base at V and 8 bases at J; junction bases unmatched: 4.

This chain uses TRBV7-9 with TRBJ2-2, with 7 bases fitting TRBD2. J gave up 6 bases and V 8 bases, and 3 bases lay outside the gene matches. The germline V gene encodes CDR1 SEHNR and CDR2 FQNEAQ (reference sequence). This CDR3 is 12 amino acids long. CDR3 in amino acids: CASGGGAGELFF. The DNA for the CDR3 is TGTGCCAGCGGCGGGGGTGCCGGGGAGCTGTTTTTT.

The chain combines TRBV5-3 with TRBJ1-4; tentative D call: TRBD1 (6 bases). TRBV5-3 is annotated as an ORF whose role is uncertain. V lost 2 bases and J lost 3, with 14 bases in between. The CDR3 is 16 amino acids. CDR3 sequence: CARSFPKQGSNEKLFF. In DNA, the CDR3 is TGTGCCAGAAGCTTCCCTAAACAGGGTTCTAATGAAAAACTGTTTTTT.

This clone was recorded once. The gene calls are TRBV24-1 and TRBJ1-1; D unresolved. CDR1 is KGHDR and CDR2 is SFDVKD in the germline V gene. The CDR3 is made up of 13 amino acids. V was cut by 5 bases and J by 5 bases, with 11 bases left in between. The CDR3 DNA is TGTGCCACCAGTGCTGAGGTCGGAACTGAAGCTTTCTTT. Amino acid sequence: CATSAEVGTEAFF.